The clone carrying this T cell receptor (beta chain) occurred a few times. Its antigen remains unidentified. Every patient was untreated before thyroid surgery. TCRdb re-processed the PCR reads through MiXCR. Counted here are about 20,000 clones, about a third occurring once; the ten biggest clones make up roughly 28%. These data belong to a study of metastatic and nonmetastatic thyroid tumors. Study results and limitations: Across blood and tumor, TCR beta diversity in malignant thyroid tumors was reportedly significantly higher than in benign nodules.

The CDR3 totals 14 residues. The V end lost 3 bases, the J end lost 7 bases, and 10 bases lay between the germline ends. Per germline, CDR1 MDHEN and CDR2 SYDVKM. The V call is TRBV28, the J call TRBJ1-6; D possibly corresponds to TRBD1 (5 bases). Sequences were obtained from tumor tissue. This sequence was found in a female donor with papillary thyroid cancer or a benign thyroid nodule (not recorded which). Some clones in this sample may be carry-over from other donors' samples. DNA of the CDR3: TGTGCCAGCAGTTTCGGCCAGGGCAATTCACCCCTCCACTTT. Translating gives CASSFGQGNSPLHF. The variable domain in full, completed from reference TRBV28 and TRBJ1-6, reads DVKVTQSSRYLVKRTGEKVFLECVQDMDHENMFWYRQDPGLGLRLIYFSYDVKMKEKGDIPEGYSVSREKKERFSLILESASTNQTSMYLCASSFGQGNSPLHFGNGTRLTVT.